Listed below are T cell receptor beta chains from one sample, sequenced in a study of shared clonotypes between healthy human individuals. The table came from immunoSEQ multiplex PCR; TCRdb's copy has only in-frame clones and leaves some out. Here the sample spans about 2.1 million clones, 85% to 95% being singletons. Material for sequencing was naive CD8+ T cells from PBMCs. The receptors come from a man between 18 and 29 years old in good health. Some clones in this sample may be carry-over from other donors' samples. Both conserved end residues are trimmed from each CDR3.

j_call	v_call	cdr3_aa
TRBJ2-3	TRBV7-8	ASSLPTEGHSAKQY
TRBJ2-7	TRBV6-6	ATTDRGLPYEQY
TRBJ2-5	TRBV9	ASSDNRGQETQY
TRBJ2-1	TRBV9	ASSPISSGSGDEQF
TRBJ2-1	TRBV11-2	ASSTGVGAGADNEQF
TRBJ2-7	TRBV11-2	ASSHLGGYEQY
TRBJ1-1	TRBV6-1	ASSELGQGATAF
TRBJ1-2	TRBV10-3	ATWDRGSYGYT
TRBJ2-1	TRBV6-6	ASNMGEQF
TRBJ2-2	TRBV11-2	ASSLAGTGELF
TRBJ2-2	TRBV6-1	ASSEFWRDENTGELF
TRBJ2-2	TRBV6-1	ASSEGANTGELF
TRBJ1-5	TRBV6-1	ASSEWQGNQPQH
TRBJ1-1	TRBV7-2	ASSSTGFLRNTEAF
TRBJ2-2	TRBV15	ATSNSGELF
TRBJ1-1	TRBV4-1	ASSQRDTLNTEAF
TRBJ2-5	TRBV14	ASSPGYRGETQY
TRBJ2-6	TRBV4-1	ASSQVPKTYTDRNSGANVLT
TRBJ2-3	TRBV27	ASSFGPGRAPDTQY
TRBJ2-7	TRBV11-2	ASSRGQVNEQY
TRBJ1-2	TRBV28	ASSPWTGGDGYT
TRBJ2-7	TRBV7-6	ASSDRPGWEQY
TRBJ1-5	TRBV6-5	ASSYNRDNQPQH